These 16 T cell receptor beta chains were all obtained from the same sample, sequenced in a study of T cell clonality in common variable immunodeficiency. Antigens of these TCRs are unknown. The study, taken as a whole, reports: Reportedly, TCR beta sequences from common variable immunodeficiency showed fewer deletions and N-nucleotide insertions.

TCRdb keeps only in-frame clones here, not all; method: immunoSEQ multiplex PCR. The sample table sets out some 15,000 clones. Sequencing input: peripheral blood mononuclear cells. The receptors were gathered from a human donor with common variable immunodeficiency.

For this clone: The DNA ends 3 residues before the CDR3 does, and the rest of the CDR3 is filled in from the germline J gene. This chain uses TRBV7-9 with TRBJ2-7; D is tentatively TRBD1 or TRBD2 (6 bases each). The CDR3 is 12 amino acids. The germline V gene encodes CDR1 SEHNR and CDR2 FQNEAQ (reference sequence). Trimming removed 8 bases from V and 6 bases from J, with 14 bases in between. The CDR3 sequence is CASEGRGGEQYF. CDR3 DNA, as far as it was read: TGTGCCAGCGAGGGCAGGGGAGGCGAG.

In the case of this clone: The read ends 3 residues before the CDR3 terminus; that terminus is restored from the germline J gene. J is TRBJ2-3 and V is TRBV20-1; tentatively, D is TRBD1 (11 bases). Trimming took off 3 bases at V and 3 bases at J, with 31 bases between the two ends. The CDR3 contains 20 residues. The germline gives CDR1 DFQATT, CDR2 SNEGSKA (reference sequence). CDR3 residues: CSASGQGAFGTSVRTDTQYF. The CDR3 DNA, read in part, is TGCAGTGCTAGCGGACAGGGGGCTTTTGGGACTAGCGTGCGTACAGATACG.

Turning to this clone: The read ends 3 residues shy of where the CDR3 ends; the end is completed using the germline J gene. V and J are TRBV30 and TRBJ2-2; D not certain. The germline CDR1 and CDR2 sequences are GTSNPN and SVGIG (reference sequence). Trimming left V 6 bases short and J 3 bases short, with 14 bases between. CDR3 length equals 14 residues. The CDR3 bases that were read are TGTGCCTGCCTCCGTAATCTAGACACCGGGGAG. As protein: CACLRNLDTGE. The whole CDR3 protein is CACLRNLDTGELFF.

This clone shows up as medium-sized by frequency. With the read ending 3 residues before the CDR3 end, the germline J gene is used to fill in that end. The V call is TRBV7-8, the J call TRBJ1-6, with TRBD1 as a possible D gene (5 bases). The V end was cut by 3 bases, the J end by 8 bases, with 20 bases between. The length of the CDR3 is 17 residues. Germline CDR1 SGHVS, CDR2 FQNEAQ. The CDR3 spells CASSFEGEAGGYSPLHF. The CDR3 bases that were read are TGTGCCAGCAGCTTCGAAGGGGAGGCTGGTGGATATTCACCC.

A note on this clone: The read ends 3 residues early relative to the CDR3; the germline J gene fills the gap. V and J are TRBV7-9 and TRBJ2-6; D not resolved. This CDR3 region has 15 residues. V was cut by 2 bases and J by 2 bases, with 7 bases left in between. From germline, CDR1 is SEHNR and CDR2 FQNEAQ (reference sequence). The sequenced CDR3 bases are TGTGCCAGCAGCTTACAGGAACCTGGGGCCAACGTC. This codes for CASSLQEPGANV. In full, the CDR3 reads CASSLQEPGANVLTF.

The covered CDR3 bases are TGTGCCAGCAGCTCTGGACGGGGGGGCAACAATGAG. This gives the protein CASSSGRGGNNE. The CDR3 as a whole reads CASSSGRGGNNEQFF. This chain uses TRBV7-9 with TRBJ2-1; TRBD2 agrees at 8 bases. Read data end 3 residues before the CDR3 end; the end is taken from the germline J gene. The CDR3 has 15 residues. Germline CDR1 SEHNR, CDR2 FQNEAQ (reference sequence). Losses at the gene ends were 4 bases for V and 5 bases for J; bases not matched to a gene: 7.

Comments on this clone: Coverage ceases 3 residues before the CDR3 finishes, and the germline J gene fills in the end. The V gene is TRBV10-3, the J gene TRBJ2-1; 9 bases agree with TRBD2. Unmatched junction bases numbered 15, after V lost 9 bases and J lost 9 bases. Germline V gene sequence: CDR1 ENHRY, CDR2 SYGVKD. The length of the CDR3 is 15 residues. The CDR3 spells CAIGSGAGGSSEQFF. The covered CDR3 bases are TGTGCCATAGGGTCGGGAGCGGGGGGTTCTAGTGAG.

A remark on this clone: From the germline J gene comes the end of the CDR3, since the read stops 3 residues before it. V and J are TRBV19 and TRBJ2-3; 12 bases are a match to TRBD2. CDR1 LNHDA and CDR2 SQIVND come from the germline V gene (reference sequence). The J segment lost 3 bases and the V segment lost 3 bases, leaving 13 bases of the junction unmatched. This CDR3 is 19 amino acids long. The sequenced part of the CDR3 DNA is TGTGCCAGTAGTATGCGGCCTAGCGGGGGGGCAGTTTCAACAGATACG. Residues: CASSMRPSGGAVSTDT. The complete CDR3 protein is CASSMRPSGGAVSTDTQYF.

By frequency, this clone is medium-sized. The read is 3 residues too short to cover the CDR3 end, so that end is filled in from the germline J gene. This chain connects TRBV7-9 to TRBJ1-1; possible D gene TRBD1, 6 bases. The CDR3 spans 12 residues. In germline, CDR1 is SEHNR, CDR2 FQNEAQ (reference sequence). The CDR3 loop is CASSTTGPQAFF. The DNA read from the CDR3 is TGTGCCAGCAGCACTACAGGGCCGCAA.

A note on this clone: The CDR3 goes on 3 residues after the read ends, and that part is filled in from the germline J gene. The chain employs TRBV2 and TRBJ2-3; the match to TRBD2 covers 8 bases. J was trimmed by 4 bases and V by 6 bases; bases with no gene match: 9. CDR1 is SNHLY and CDR2 is FYNNEI in the germline V gene. The CDR3 covers 15 residues. The DNA read from the CDR3 is TGTGCCAGCAGGCCCACTAGCGGAGGAGCAGATACG. It translates to CASRPTSGGADT. The CDR3 in full is CASRPTSGGADTQYF.

Of note for this clone: The CDR3 end falls 3 residues outside the read, so it is completed with the germline J gene. The rearrangement uses TRBV19 and TRBJ1-1; D unresolved. Trimming took 0 bases from V and 4 from J, leaving 12 bases between them. This CDR3 comprises 15 residues. Germline V gene sequence: CDR1 LNHDA, CDR2 SQIVND (reference sequence). The CDR3 protein is CASSIEGGVATEAFF. The sequenced CDR3 bases are TGTGCCAGTAGTATAGAGGGCGGGGTAGCCACTGAA. Together with reference TRBV19 and TRBJ1-1, the CDR3 gives the full variable domain: DGGITQSPKYLFRKEGQNVTLSCEQNLNHDAMYWYRQDPGQGLRLIYYSQIVNDFQKGDIAEGYSVSREKKESFPLTVTSAQKNPTAFYLCASSIEGGVATEAFFGQGTRLTVV.

According to its frequency, this clone is medium-sized (0.01 to 0.1%). The CDR3 extends 3 residues past the end of the read, so its final part is completed from the germline J gene. The chain recombines TRBV12-3 or TRBV12-4 with TRBJ1-1; 8 bases fit TRBD1. The V gene end was trimmed by 6 bases and the J gene end by 4 bases; junction bases not matched to a gene: 4. The CDR3 length is 13 residues. The CDR3 spells CASRQGDGTEAFF. CDR3 DNA (partial): TGTGCCAGCAGACAGGGGGACGGCACTGAA.

Its frequency marks this clone as medium-sized. The sequence runs out 3 residues before the end of the CDR3; the remainder is reconstructed from the germline J gene. V and J are TRBV20-1 and TRBJ2-1; tentative D call: TRBD2 (6 bases). Germline V gene sequence: CDR1 DFQATT, CDR2 SNEGSKA (reference sequence). The CDR3 is made up of 14 amino acids. V shed 5 bases and J shed 1 base, with 12 bases lying between them. The sequenced part of the CDR3 DNA is TGCAGTGCTGCTTCGGGGGTTTCCTACAATGAG. Translating gives CSAASGVSYNE. In full, the CDR3 reads CSAASGVSYNEQFF.

CDR3 region: CASSLTGSGYTF. CDR3 DNA, as far as it was read: TGTGCCAGCAGCTTAACAGGGTCTGGC. This chain uses TRBV7-8 with TRBJ1-2; tentative D call: TRBD1 (6 bases). Read coverage stops 3 residues before the CDR3 terminus; the germline J gene supplies the remainder. The germline V and J ends were trimmed by 2 bases and 7 bases, with 8 bases remaining between them. This CDR3 is built from 12 residues. Germline-derived CDR1 and CDR2 are SGHVS and FQNEAQ.

About this clone: The read terminates 3 residues ahead of where the CDR3 ends, so the germline J gene completes it. The chain recombines TRBV5-1 with TRBJ1-5; 8 nucleotides agree with TRBD1. V was clipped by 4 bases and J by 6 bases; unmatched bases: 12. The CDR3 contains 16 residues. Germline CDR1 SGHRS, CDR2 YFSETQ. The part of the CDR3 DNA that was read is TGCGCCAGCAGCCCGGATGGCAGGGGGCAGGGTCAGCCC. This codes for CASSPDGRGQGQP. The entire CDR3 protein reads CASSPDGRGQGQPQHF.

Its frequency marks this clone as medium-sized. The read gets to within 3 residues of the CDR3 end, and the germline J gene fills in the rest. V usage is TRBV20-1 and J usage is TRBJ1-1; weak D call: TRBD1 (6 bases). The V end was cut by 6 bases, the J end by 2 bases, with 16 bases between. This CDR3 region has 14 residues. CDR1 DFQATT and CDR2 SNEGSKA come from the germline V gene (reference sequence). The CDR3 reads CSATTDSPNTEAFF. The CDR3 bases that were read are TGCAGTGCCACCACGGACAGCCCAAACACTGAA.